This is a list of T cell receptor beta chains from one sample in a study of CD8 T cells in ankylosing spondylitis. TCRdb redid the calling of the 5' RACE reads with MiXCR, one entry per CDR3 protein. The sample records about 800,000 distinct CDR3 sequences, about 11% being singletons. Sequencing input: blood, either unsorted or a sorted T cell fraction (not recorded which). These receptors were collected from a male donor with ankylosing spondylitis. Both conserved end residues are part of each CDR3. Each record gives: clone size, V gene, J gene, D gene, CDR3 protein, CDR3 DNA. A D gene is named only where the DNA matches it firmly. Clone size, where shown, is once, few, many, or a class for clones that have expanded.

-,TRBV20-1,TRBJ2-1,TRBD2,CSADRLAGVPSYNEQFF,TGCAGTGCCGATAGACTAGCGGGAGTCCCTTCTTACAATGAGCAGTTCTTC
-,TRBV7-2,TRBJ1-1,-,CASSLEQGPVGKAFF,TGTGCCAGCAGCTTAGAGCAGGGGCCGGTAGGTAAAGCTTTCTTT
few,TRBV12-3/TRBV12-4,TRBJ1-2,TRBD1,CASSWGQLNYGYTF,TGTGCCAGCAGCTGGGGACAGTTAAACTATGGCTACACCTTC
few,TRBV4-3,TRBJ2-2,-,CASSQDWGLRSNTGELFF,TGCGCCAGCAGCCAAGATTGGGGACTCCGATCGAACACCGGGGAGCTGTTTTTT
few,TRBV4-1,TRBJ2-4,TRBD2,CASSQGLAVGGKNIQYF,TGCGCCAGCAGCCAAGGACTAGCGGTAGGGGGGAAAAACATTCAGTACTTC
-,TRBV2,TRBJ2-1,-,CASSDRSTYNEQFF,TGTGCCAGCAGTGACCGAAGTACCTACAATGAGCAGTTCTTC
few,TRBV18,TRBJ2-2,-,CASSPKHTGELFF,TGTGCCAGCTCACCTAAGCACACCGGGGAGCTGTTTTTT
few,TRBV13,TRBJ1-3,TRBD1,CASSTADRAGNTIYF,TGTGCCAGCAGCACCGCGGACAGGGCTGGAAACACCATATATTTT
-,TRBV7-9,TRBJ2-3,-,CASSLGEGGRQYF,TGTGCCAGCAGTCTGGGAGAGGGGGGCAGGCAGTATTTT
-,TRBV11-2,TRBJ2-1,TRBD2,CASTFLAGASYNEQFF,TGTGCCAGCACATTCTTAGCGGGAGCGTCCTACAATGAGCAGTTCTTC
-,TRBV4-2,TRBJ2-3,-,CASSQDGGGTDTQYF,TGTGCCAGCAGCCAAGACGGGGGAGGCACAGATACGCAGTATTTT
-,TRBV20-1,TRBJ1-2,-,CSARRVSPVYGYTF,TGCAGTGCTAGGCGGGTCTCTCCCGTCTATGGCTACACCTTC
few,TRBV7-6,TRBJ1-3,-,CASSATPSSYSGNTIYF,TGTGCCAGCAGCGCTACTCCCTCGTCCTACTCTGGAAACACCATATATTTT
-,TRBV7-2,TRBJ2-7,TRBD2,CASSLRLAGFPSYEQYF,TGTGCCAGCAGCCTCCGACTAGCGGGGTTCCCATCCTACGAGCAGTACTTC
-,TRBV20-1,TRBJ2-3,TRBD2,CSATPSGLAQYF,TGCAGTGCTACACCGTCGGGACTAGCGCAGTATTTT
many,TRBV12-3/TRBV12-4,TRBJ1-1,-,CASSPRQTNTEAFF,TGTGCCAGCAGCCCCAGACAGACGAACACTGAAGCTTTCTTT
-,TRBV20-1,TRBJ2-7,-,CSARRIRGRGTYEQYF,TGCAGTGCAAGAAGGATCCGGGGCCGGGGGACCTACGAGCAGTACTTC
-,TRBV4-2,TRBJ2-1,TRBD2,CASSRANSGSRSYNEQFF,TGTGCCAGCAGCCGGGCGAACAGCGGGAGCCGTTCCTACAATGAGCAGTTCTTC
-,TRBV6-2/TRBV6-3,TRBJ2-2,TRBD2,CASSYWLAGHNGELFF,TGTGCCAGCAGTTACTGGCTAGCGGGACACAACGGGGAGCTGTTTTTT
-,TRBV7-2,TRBJ2-1,TRBD2,CASKKASGNSEQFF,TGTGCCAGCAAAAAGGCTAGCGGGAATAGTGAGCAGTTCTTC
many,TRBV12-3/TRBV12-4,TRBJ2-5,-,CASSSDRSGTQYF,TGTGCCAGCAGTTCCGACCGAAGTGGGACCCAGTACTTC
many,TRBV5-1,TRBJ2-5,-,CASSSTGTQETQYF,TGCGCCAGCAGTTCTACTGGGACCCAAGAGACCCAGTACTTC
few,TRBV24-1,TRBJ1-5,-,CATSPGGNGNQPQHF,TGTGCCACCAGCCCTGGAGGGAACGGCAATCAGCCCCAGCATTTT
few,TRBV3-1,TRBJ2-2,-,CASSPEPATLTGELFF,TGTGCCAGCAGCCCGGAACCAGCTACCTTAACCGGGGAGCTGTTTTTT
many,TRBV4-3,TRBJ2-2,TRBD2,CASSQELPLGGDTGELFF,TGCGCCAGCAGCCAAGAGCTCCCCTTGGGAGGGGACACCGGGGAGCTGTTTTTT
-,TRBV6-5,TRBJ1-3,-,CASSYPGATGNTIYF,TGTGCCAGCAGTTACCCGGGGGCCACTGGAAACACCATATATTTT
few,TRBV11-1,TRBJ2-7,TRBD1,CASSYFTRDSSYEQYF,TGTGCCAGCAGCTACTTTACACGGGACAGCTCCTACGAGCAGTACTTC
many,TRBV4-2,TRBJ1-1,TRBD1,CASSLRGQGVANTEAFF,TGTGCCAGCAGCCTAAGGGGACAGGGGGTTGCGAACACTGAAGCTTTCTTT
few,TRBV20-1,TRBJ1-2,-,CSPRVGRNSGYTF,TGCAGTCCCAGGGTCGGCAGGAACTCTGGCTACACCTTC
few,TRBV24-1,TRBJ2-7,-,CATSEPRGYEQYF,TGTGCCACCAGTGAGCCCCGCGGGTACGAGCAGTACTTC
-,TRBV6-2/TRBV6-3,TRBJ1-2,-,CASSSGGSRAQQEGYTF,TGTGCCAGCAGCTCCGGAGGTTCAAGGGCCCAACAGGAGGGCTACACCTTC
-,TRBV10-3,TRBJ1-3,-,CAINPQLGSGNTIYF,TGTGCCATCAATCCCCAATTGGGCTCTGGAAACACCATATATTTT
many,TRBV29-1,TRBJ2-1,TRBD2,CSVEVGTSGSYNEQFF,TGCAGCGTTGAAGTTGGGACTAGCGGGTCCTACAATGAGCAGTTCTTC
once,TRBV6-5,TRBJ1-2,-,CTSSYSKWSLNGYTF,TGTACCAGCAGTTACTCGAAATGGAGCCTAAATGGCTACACCTTC
few,TRBV20-1,TRBJ2-2,TRBD2,CSVTPRTSGSHGELFF,TGCAGTGTGACGCCAAGGACTAGCGGGAGTCACGGGGAGCTGTTTTTT
-,TRBV4-3,TRBJ2-3,TRBD2,CASSQEASGNTDTQYF,TGCGCCAGCAGCCAAGAAGCTAGCGGGAACACAGATACGCAGTATTTT
-,TRBV20-1,TRBJ2-7,-,CSAKQPSYEQYF,TGCAGTGCTAAACAACCTTCCTACGAGCAGTACTTC
few,TRBV28,TRBJ2-5,-,CASSGGPNRETQYF,TGTGCCAGCAGTGGGGGACCTAATAGGGAGACCCAGTACTTC
-,TRBV4-3,TRBJ2-3,TRBD1,CASSQGPGGGGTDTQYF,TGCGCCAGCAGCCAAGGCCCAGGGGGCGGTGGCACAGATACGCAGTATTTT
many,TRBV6-1,TRBJ2-1,-,CASRHPLGDEQFF,TGTGCCAGCAGGCATCCATTAGGCGATGAGCAGTTCTTC
few,TRBV20-1,TRBJ1-1,-,CSARLTIMNTEAFF,TGCAGTGCTAGGCTCACCATAATGAACACTGAAGCTTTCTTT
many,TRBV29-1,TRBJ2-3,TRBD2,CSVEVGGRAATSTDTQYF,TGCAGCGTTGAGGTCGGGGGGAGGGCGGCAACTAGCACAGATACGCAGTATTTT
few,TRBV20-1,TRBJ2-5,TRBD2,CSAGLAGLGETQYF,TGCAGTGCTGGTCTAGCGGGACTCGGGGAGACCCAGTACTTC
-,TRBV9,TRBJ2-7,TRBD2,CASSGTSGGRSEQYF,TGTGCCAGCAGTGGTACTAGCGGGGGACGTAGCGAGCAGTACTTC
-,TRBV6-1,TRBJ1-4,-,CASSLSPGTNEKLFF,TGTGCCAGCAGCCTAAGTCCGGGGACTAATGAAAAACTGTTTTTT
-,TRBV6-1,TRBJ2-3,-,CASSDRGVGTDTQYF,TGTGCCAGCAGTGACCGCGGGGTGGGCACAGATACGCAGTATTTT
-,TRBV27,TRBJ2-5,TRBD2,CASRHGDFSGTHETQYF,TGTGCCAGCAGACATGGGGATTTTAGCGGGACTCACGAGACCCAGTACTTC